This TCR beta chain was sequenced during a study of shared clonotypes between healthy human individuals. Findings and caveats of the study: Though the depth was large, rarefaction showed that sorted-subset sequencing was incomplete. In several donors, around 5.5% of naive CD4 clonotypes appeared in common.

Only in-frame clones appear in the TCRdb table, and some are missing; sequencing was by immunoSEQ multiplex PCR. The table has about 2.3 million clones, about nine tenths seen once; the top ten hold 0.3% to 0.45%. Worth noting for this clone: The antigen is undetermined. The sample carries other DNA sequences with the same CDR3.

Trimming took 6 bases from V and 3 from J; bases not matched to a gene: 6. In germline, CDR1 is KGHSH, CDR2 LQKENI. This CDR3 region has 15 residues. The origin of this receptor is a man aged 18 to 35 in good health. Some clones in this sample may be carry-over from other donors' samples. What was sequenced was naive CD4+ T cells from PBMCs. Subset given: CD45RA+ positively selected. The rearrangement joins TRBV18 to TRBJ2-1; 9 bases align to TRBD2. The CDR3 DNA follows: TGTGCCAGCTCCCCTCTAGCGGGAAACTACAATGAGCAGTTCTTC. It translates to CASSPLAGNYNEQFF. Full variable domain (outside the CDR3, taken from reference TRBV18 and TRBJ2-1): NAGVMQNPRHLVRRRGQEARLRCSPMKGHSHVYWYRQLPEEGLKFMVYLQKENIIDESGMPKERFSAEFPKEGPSILRIQQVVRGDSAAYFCASSPLAGNYNEQFFGPGTRLTVL.